The following is a T cell receptor beta chain sequence with its context. This record comes from a study of blood T cell repertoires in COVID-19. In the source study's methods: How many nucleated cells were present was estimated from reference gene primer amplification. Profiled with immunoSEQ multiplex PCR; TCRdb holds only in-frame clones, not every one. The D gene and trimming were derived from the DNA, and the V and J assignments and clone size from that table. The table shows about 120,000 clones, with roughly four fifths occurring only once. The sequence was obtained from a man aged 60-69 years with acute or convalescent COVID-19. Sequencing was carried out using peripheral blood.

The CDR3 DNA reads as TGTGCCAGTAGTGCAGACAGGGTCAACAATGAAAAACTGTTTTTT. This encodes CASSADRVNNEKLFF. The chain has TRBV19 and TRBJ1-4; 7 bases map to TRBD1. This CDR3 has 15 residues. With V trimmed by 5 bases and J by 5 bases, 8 bases remained unmatched. The germline CDR1 and CDR2 sequences are LNHDA and SQIVND (reference sequence).